This paragraph reports one T cell receptor beta chain. The target antigen is unknown. The CDR3 is 18 amino acids. Trimming cost V 3 bases and J 0 bases, with 18 bases left between them. CDR1 is MDHEN, CDR2 SYDVKM, per germline. The data stem from a study of cytomegalovirus exposure and HLA in healthy donors. Clones were sequenced by immunoSEQ multiplex PCR, and TCRdb holds only the in-frame ones, with some missing. The sample includes 100,000 to 150,000 clones, about 91% of them seen just once. Overall study findings and caveats: It was 164 TCR beta chains that were listed as cytomegalovirus-associated. Among the CMV-associated chains, three were confirmed in vitro as specific for CMV antigens. A classifier reportedly called cytomegalovirus status with high sensitivity and specificity.

The sequenced sample was PBMCs. This clonotype was obtained from a man between 18 and 29 years old in good health and CMV-seronegative. The chain joins TRBV28 to TRBJ2-1, with a weak D call TRBD2 (6 bases). Here the CDR3 reads CASSFPLLRENSYNEQFF. The CDR3 nucleotides read TGTGCCAGCAGTTTCCCCCTTCTCCGGGAGAACTCCTACAATGAGCAGTTCTTC.